Shown below are 15 T cell receptor beta chains from a single sample sequenced in a study of blood T cell repertoires in COVID-19. Data came from immunoSEQ multiplex PCR; TCRdb stores just in-frame clones and leaves some out. The profile shows roughly 430,000 clones, more than 70% of them singletons. The specimen was PBMCs or T cells enriched from blood (not recorded which). The source of these receptors is a woman aged 18-29 years who had been exposed to COVID-19.

This chain connects TRBV6-6 to TRBJ1-1; 11 bases agree with TRBD1. This CDR3 is built from 15 residues. V was pared by 6 bases and J by 0 bases, with 3 bases of the junction left unmatched. Germline assignment: CDR1 MNHNY and CDR2 SVGAGI (reference sequence). In nucleotides, the CDR3 is TGTGCCAGCAGGGGGACAGGGGGGATGAACACTGAAGCTTTCTTT. This encodes CASRGTGGMNTEAFF.

This clone was seen once. V and J are TRBV28 and TRBJ1-6; 7 positions match TRBD1. This CDR3 is built from 16 residues. CDR1 is MDHEN and CDR2 is SYDVKM in the germline V gene. The ends lost 0 bases at V and 4 bases at J; junction bases unmatched: 3. The CDR3 DNA reads as TGTGCCAGCAGTTTATGGGACAGGATGTATAATTCACCCCTCCACTTT. Translating it yields CASSLWDRMYNSPLHF.

This clone was counted only a few times. V gene TRBV5-3 combines with J gene TRBJ1-6; D gene unclear. TRBV5-3 is flagged as an ORF with uncertain function. This CDR3 spans 19 amino acids. The ends were cut back, 4 bases at V and 0 bases at J, with 20 bases in the middle. CDR3 amino acids: CARSPGNWNSSSYNSPLHF. DNA of the CDR3: TGTGCCAGAAGCCCGGGTAATTGGAACTCTAGCTCCTATAATTCACCCCTCCACTTT.

V is TRBV5-1 and J is TRBJ2-3, with 11 nucleotides matching TRBD2. The junction had 5 bases not matched to a gene; V was cut back by 4 bases and J by 4 bases. The germline V gene encodes CDR1 SGHRS and CDR2 YFSETQ. The CDR3 has 15 amino acids. CDR3 sequence reads: CASSENSGGADTQYF. The CDR3 DNA follows: TGCGCCAGCAGCGAGAATAGCGGGGGGGCAGATACGCAGTATTTT. The whole variable domain, remainder taken from reference TRBV5-1 and TRBJ2-3, is KAGVTQTPRYLIKTRGQQVTLSCSPISGHRSVSWYQQTPGQGLQFLFEYFSETQRNKGNFPGRFSGRQFSNSRSEMNVSTLELGDSALYLCASSENSGGADTQYFGPGTRLTVL.

The rearrangement uses TRBV28 and TRBJ2-7; TRBD1 matches 9 bases. CDR3 size: 15 residues. V shed 6 bases, J shed 3 bases, and the junction held 9 bases outside the gene matches. The germline CDR1 and CDR2 sequences are MDHEN and SYDVKM. In DNA form, the CDR3 reads TGTGCCAGCAGGGAACAGGGACAGGGACTCTACGAGCAGTACTTC. Translated, it gives CASREQGQGLYEQYF.

The V and J genes are TRBV5-1 and TRBJ2-4; 10 bases agree with TRBD2. V shed 0 bases and J 3 bases; nucleotides not matched to a gene: 3. In germline, CDR1 is SGHRS, CDR2 YFSETQ. The CDR3 length is 16 residues. CDR3: CASSLAAGGGKNIQYF. CDR3 DNA: TGCGCCAGCAGCTTGGCAGCGGGAGGGGGCAAAAACATTCAGTACTTC.

This clone was seen only once. The J gene is TRBJ1-2, the V gene TRBV2; 7 nucleotides agree with TRBD1. The germline CDR1 and CDR2 sequences are SNHLY and FYNNEI. J lost 8 bases, V lost 8 bases, and 8 bases had no gene match. CDR3 length: 12 residues. As DNA, the CDR3 is TGTGCCAGCTGGCGACAGGGCGGCGGCTACACCTTC. The encoded protein is CASWRQGGGYTF.

The sample holds a few counts of this clone. The chain uses TRBV7-2 and TRBJ2-7, with 9 bases aligning to TRBD1. Germline lookup yields CDR1 SGHTA and CDR2 FQGNSA. This CDR3 is 13 amino acids long. The V segment lost 7 bases and the J segment 6 bases; nucleotides outside the gene matches: 7. The CDR3, as DNA: TGTGCCAGCATGGACAGGGGAAAGGGCGAGCAGTACTTC. Translated: CASMDRGKGEQYF.

The J gene is TRBJ1-2, the V gene TRBV28; D uncertain. The CDR3 runs to 13 residues. V was pared by 4 bases and J by 2 bases, with 8 bases between. Germline CDR1 and CDR2: MDHEN and SYDVKM. CDR3 DNA sequence: TGTGCCAGCAGTTCCTCAGGAAACTATGGCTACACCTTC. Translation: CASSSSGNYGYTF.

This clone was observed once. The rearrangement joins TRBV24-1 to TRBJ1-2, with D possibly matching TRBD1 (5 bases). The CDR3 consists of 15 residues. Germline-derived CDR1 and CDR2 are KGHDR and SFDVKD. V lost 2 bases and J 2 bases, leaving 11 bases between the germline ends. In DNA, the CDR3 is TGTGCCACCAGTGATTCTCCAGGGAGGAACTATGGCTACACCTTC. Its protein is CATSDSPGRNYGYTF.

The V and J genes are TRBV28 and TRBJ2-7; the D is unclear. The V and J ends lost 7 bases and 6 bases respectively, with 16 bases between them. The CDR3 extends over 13 amino acids. Germline CDR1 and CDR2: MDHEN and SYDVKM. As DNA, the CDR3 is TGTGCCAGCAAGTCCCCGAATTACAGCGAGCAGTACTTC. It translates to CASKSPNYSEQYF. The full variable domain, completed using reference TRBV28 and TRBJ2-7, is DVKVTQSSRYLVKRTGEKVFLECVQDMDHENMFWYRQDPGLGLRLIYFSYDVKMKEKGDIPEGYSVSREKKERFSLILESASTNQTSMYLCASKSPNYSEQYFGPGTRLTVT.

This clone was found once. The genes are TRBV4-3 and TRBJ2-1; D may be TRBD1 (5 bases). CDR1 and CDR2 (germline): LGHNA, YSLEER. V lost 0 bases to trimming and J lost 7 bases, with 13 bases between them. The CDR3 loop spans 15 amino acids. In DNA, the CDR3 is TGCGCCAGCAGCCAAGAAGGCAGGGTGAATAATGAGCAGTTCTTC. Translating gives CASSQEGRVNNEQFF.

The chain employs TRBV6-4 and TRBJ2-3; D gene ambiguous. The ends were cut back, 0 bases at V and 1 base at J, with 17 bases in the middle. This CDR3 has 18 amino acids. Germline values: CDR1 MRHNA, CDR2 SNTAGT. The CDR3 loop reads CASSDSRKEPSRTDTQYF. The CDR3 nucleotides read TGTGCCAGCAGTGACTCGAGAAAGGAGCCCAGTCGCACAGATACGCAGTATTTT.

The rearrangement joins TRBV5-4 to TRBJ1-1; D uncertain. The ends were cut back, 0 bases at V and 3 bases at J, with 9 bases in the middle. Germline V gene data show CDR1 as SGHNT and CDR2 as YYREEE (reference sequence). The CDR3 is made up of 14 amino acids. CDR3 sequence (DNA): TGTGCCAGCAGCTTGGCTTCTCGGGACACTGAAGCTTTCTTT. Translated, it gives CASSLASRDTEAFF.

The chain employs TRBV29-1 and TRBJ2-5; TRBD1 matches at 11 bases. The CDR3 is 12 amino acids. Per germline, CDR1 SQVTM and CDR2 ANQGSEA. V gave up 7 bases and J gave up 6 bases; unmatched junction bases: 4. The CDR3 protein is CSDGDRGKTQYF. The CDR3, as DNA: TGCAGCGACGGGGACAGGGGGAAGACCCAGTACTTC.